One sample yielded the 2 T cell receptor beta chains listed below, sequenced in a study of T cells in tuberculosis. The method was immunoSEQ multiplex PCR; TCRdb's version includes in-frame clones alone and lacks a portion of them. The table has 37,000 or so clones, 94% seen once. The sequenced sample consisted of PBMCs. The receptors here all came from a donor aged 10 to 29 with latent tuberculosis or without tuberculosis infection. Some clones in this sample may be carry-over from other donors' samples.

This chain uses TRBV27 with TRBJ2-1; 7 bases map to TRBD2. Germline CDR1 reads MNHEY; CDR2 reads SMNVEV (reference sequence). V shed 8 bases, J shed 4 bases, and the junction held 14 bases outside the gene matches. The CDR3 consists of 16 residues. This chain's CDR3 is CASDPGGGNSYNEQFF. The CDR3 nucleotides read TGTGCCAGCGATCCTGGCGGGGGAAATTCATACAATGAGCAGTTCTTC.

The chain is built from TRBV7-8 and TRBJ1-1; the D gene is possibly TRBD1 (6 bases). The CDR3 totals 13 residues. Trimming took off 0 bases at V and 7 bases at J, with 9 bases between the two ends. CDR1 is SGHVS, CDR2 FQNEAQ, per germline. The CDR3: CASSLAGGDEAFF. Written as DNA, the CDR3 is TGTGCCAGCAGCTTAGCAGGGGGGGATGAAGCTTTCTTT. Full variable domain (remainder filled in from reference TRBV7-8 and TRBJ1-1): GAGVSQSPRYKVAKRGQDVALRCDPISGHVSLFWYQQALGQGPEFLTYFQNEAQLDKSGLPSDRFFAERPEGSVSTLKIQRTQQEDSAVYLCASSLAGGDEAFFGQGTRLTVV.